This T cell receptor beta chain was recorded in a study of T cells in Graves' hyperthyroidism and ophthalmopathy. Trimming shortened V by 5 bases and J by 4 bases, and 16 bases separated the two germline ends. This CDR3 comprises 15 residues. Germline-derived CDR1 and CDR2 are MNHEY and SMNVEV (reference sequence). RNA transcripts gave rise to amplified TCR beta CDR3 regions. HTBI primers were used for first-round RT-PCR of the TCR CDR3. TCRdb re-derived calls from the multiplex PCR reads in MiXCR, one entry per CDR3 protein. Here the sample spans about 720,000 distinct CDR3 sequences, roughly 15% being singletons. Diagnosing involved the use of clinical symptoms, serum thyroxine and TRAb, thyroid ultrasound and orbital computed tomography.

The clonotype originates from a man aged 18-30 years with Graves' hyperthyroidism. Sequencing was carried out using blood. This chain uses TRBV27 with TRBJ2-3; D is possibly TRBD2 (5 bases). The CDR3: CASSLPGSGADTQYF. Here the CDR3 DNA reads TGTGCCAGCAGTCTCCCGGGGTCGGGCGCAGATACGCAGTATTTT.